Listed here are 12 T cell receptor beta chains from one sample, sequenced in a study of blood T cell repertoires in COVID-19. Produced via immunoSEQ multiplex PCR; TCRdb's table is partial and in-frame only. The data hold some 130,000 clones, with over 85% observed a single time. Sequences were obtained from peripheral blood. The receptors here all came from a man aged 60-69 years with COVID-19, enrolled during active disease.

In its sample, this clone was seen once. V usage is TRBV5-1 and J usage is TRBJ2-7; 8 bases align to TRBD1. Germline values: CDR1 SGHRS, CDR2 YFSETQ. V lost 4 bases, J lost 1 base, and 4 bases stayed unmatched. This CDR3 has 14 amino acids. In DNA form, the CDR3 reads TGCGCCAGCAGCCTACAGGGGGTTTCCTACGAGCAGTACTTC. It codes for CASSLQGVSYEQYF.

A note on this clone: This specimen includes other DNA sequences encoding the same CDR3. In nucleotides, the CDR3 is TGTGCCAGCAGCCTCGGACAGGGGGGTGAAAAACTGTTTTTT. This encodes CASSLGQGGEKLFF. V usage is TRBV7-2 and J usage is TRBJ1-4; 10 nucleotides align to TRBD1. Per germline, CDR1 SGHTA and CDR2 FQGNSA. V was clipped by 5 bases and J by 7 bases; unmatched bases: 4. The CDR3 has 14 amino acids.

This clone appeared a single time. The chain recombines TRBV18 with TRBJ1-1; tentative D call: TRBD1 (5 bases). Deletions cut 3 bases from V and 0 bases from J, with 8 bases between. CDR3 size: 14 residues. Germline values: CDR1 KGHSH, CDR2 LQKENI. The CDR3 DNA reads TGTGCCAGCTCACCGACAGCTATGAACACTGAAGCTTTCTTT. Residues: CASSPTAMNTEAFF.

Turning to this clone: This sample includes further DNA sequences coding for the same CDR3. J is TRBJ1-1 and V is TRBV18; 12 nucleotides align to TRBD1. With V trimmed by 3 bases and J by 0 bases, 2 bases remained unmatched. The CDR3 spans 16 residues. CDR1 and CDR2 (germline): KGHSH, LQKENI. CDR3 residues: CASSPGQGALNTEAFF. DNA for the CDR3: TGTGCCAGCTCACCGGGACAGGGGGCTTTGAACACTGAAGCTTTCTTT.

The chain has TRBV24-1 and TRBJ2-1, with TRBD1 matching over 7 bases. Germline loops: CDR1 KGHDR, CDR2 SFDVKD. This CDR3 contains 17 residues. The trim removed 2 bases at V and 4 bases at J, leaving 10 bases unmatched. This CDR3 is CATSDSGVAGGYNEQFF. The DNA of the CDR3 is TGTGCCACCAGTGATTCTGGGGTAGCAGGGGGTTACAATGAGCAGTTCTTC.

This clone was found a few times. This chain links TRBV4-1 with TRBJ2-2, with 7 bases lining up with TRBD2. Trimming at V came to 4 bases and at J to 7 bases, leaving 15 bases not matched to a gene. CDR1 and CDR2 from the germline V gene are MGHRA and YSYEKL. The CDR3 runs 17 residues. This CDR3 reads CASSRDQAGDEYGELFF. DNA for the CDR3: TGCGCCAGCAGCCGAGATCAGGCGGGAGATGAGTACGGGGAGCTGTTTTTT.

This clone occurred a few times. A read error may account for a junction end that differs from germline. The chain uses TRBV5-1 and TRBJ2-7, with 15 bases that match TRBD2. Germline CDR1 reads SGHRS; CDR2 reads YFSETQ. CDR3 length equals 18 residues. The CDR3 region has the DNA TGCGCCAGCAGATTGGGACTAGCGGGAGGCGACCTACTCTACGAGCAGTACTTC. Its translation: CASRLGLAGGDLLYEQYF.

This clone was picked up one time. V gene TRBV10-3 combines with J gene TRBJ1-2, with 9 bases identical to TRBD1. This CDR3 spans 13 amino acids. From germline, CDR1 is ENHRY and CDR2 SYGVKD. With V trimmed by 11 bases and J by 2 bases, 6 bases remained unmatched. The CDR3 sequence: CASRTGENYGYTF. The DNA for the CDR3 is TGTGCCTCAAGGACAGGGGAGAACTATGGCTACACCTTC.

The chain combines TRBV24-1 with TRBJ2-4; 9 nucleotides line up with TRBD2. This CDR3 spans 16 amino acids. Germline CDR1 reads KGHDR; CDR2 reads SFDVKD. V was clipped by 7 bases and J by 4 bases; unmatched bases: 10. CDR3 amino acids: CATSAGWREGKNIQYF. CDR3 nucleotide sequence: TGTGCCACCAGCGCGGGGTGGCGGGAGGGGAAAAACATTCAGTACTTC.

The chain carries TRBV11-3 and TRBJ2-3; no reliable D call. Germline CDR1 reads SGHNT; CDR2 reads YENEEA. The CDR3 is 14 residues long. V was trimmed by 4 bases and J by 4 bases, leaving 12 bases between them. CDR3 residues: CASSSYDEADTQYF. The CDR3 region has the DNA TGTGCCAGCAGCTCCTACGATGAGGCAGATACGCAGTATTTT.

The chain uses TRBV6-5 and TRBJ1-1; 7 bases agree with TRBD1. Germline V gives CDR1 MNHEY, CDR2 SVGAGI. V was pared by 4 bases and J by 6 bases, with 11 bases of the junction left unmatched. The CDR3 consists of 15 residues. The CDR3 here is CASSSSSTGLAEAFF. For the CDR3, the DNA is TGTGCCAGCAGTTCTAGCTCGACAGGGTTGGCTGAAGCTTTCTTT.

V gene TRBV7-9 combines with J gene TRBJ1-2; no firm D call. The CDR3 extends over 12 amino acids. Germline CDR1 is SEHNR and CDR2 is FQNEAQ (reference sequence). Between the trimmed V and J ends, which lost 11 bases and 7 bases, there was a span of 17 bases. CDR3: CAPEQFLGGYTF. CDR3 nucleotide sequence: TGTGCCCCCGAACAGTTCCTCGGTGGCTACACCTTC.